The rows below give T cell receptor beta chains drawn from one sample of a study of cytomegalovirus exposure and HLA in healthy donors. Sequencing was performed with immunoSEQ multiplex PCR; in TCRdb, only in-frame clones are kept and a portion is missing. The profile shows 150,000 or so clones, around 79% of them singletons. Material for sequencing was PBMCs. Every receptor here comes from a man under 40 in good health and CMV-seropositive. Both conserved end residues are trimmed from each CDR3. Each record gives: CDR3 length, V gene, J gene, CDR3 protein.

length: 9
V: TRBV19
J: TRBJ2-5
CDR3: ASSGQFTQY

length: 14
V: TRBV19
J: TRBJ2-1
CDR3: ASSISSGIYYNEQF

length: 12
V: TRBV7-2
J: TRBJ2-1
CDR3: ASSPGPWRDEQF

length: 12
V: TRBV27
J: TRBJ2-7
CDR3: ASKQASLSYEQY

length: 14
V: TRBV6-4
J: TRBJ2-3
CDR3: ASSELAGTGADTQY

length: 13
V: TRBV2
J: TRBJ2-2
CDR3: ASRERGGSTGELF

length: 16
V: TRBV11-2
J: TRBJ2-6
CDR3: ASRPAGTSKAGANVLT

length: 13
V: TRBV5-4
J: TRBJ1-2
CDR3: ASSPRQEFFYGYT

length: 11
V: TRBV27
J: TRBJ1-2
CDR3: ASSQQGNYGYT

length: 13
V: TRBV6-5
J: TRBJ1-1
CDR3: ASSYSGQGNTEAF

length: 13
V: TRBV7-3
J: TRBJ2-3
CDR3: ASSRTGGGTDTQY

length: 12
V: TRBV7-2
J: TRBJ1-1
CDR3: ASSPQRTGPEAF

length: 14
V: TRBV30
J: TRBJ2-3
CDR3: AWSVQWDRVTDTQY

length: 14
V: TRBV18
J: TRBJ2-1
CDR3: ASSDGQRSSYNEQF

length: 13
V: TRBV19
J: TRBJ1-2
CDR3: ASFNRDRGNYGYT

length: 14
V: TRBV4-2
J: TRBJ2-1
CDR3: ASSQEGDPGDNEQF

length: 12
V: TRBV27
J: TRBJ1-3
CDR3: ASSSGQGGNTIY

length: 10
V: TRBV14
J: TRBJ1-2
CDR3: ASSPRGTGYT

length: 13
V: TRBV27
J: TRBJ1-1
CDR3: ASRQTYREGSEAF

length: 15
V: TRBV28
J: TRBJ1-1
CDR3: ASSWSGHPPLNTEAF

length: 14
V: TRBV19
J: TRBJ2-7
CDR3: ASSAPRQQLPYEQY

length: 12
V: TRBV13
J: TRBJ2-3
CDR3: ASSLTGGTDTQY

length: 11
V: TRBV28
J: TRBJ1-1
CDR3: ASSLGISGEAF

length: 14
V: TRBV25-1
J: TRBJ2-1
CDR3: ASSESGTSAYNEQF

length: 11
V: TRBV6-1
J: TRBJ2-2
CDR3: ASSESRVGELF

length: 16
V: TRBV7-3
J: TRBJ2-3
CDR3: ASSPTGNPAGSTDTQY

length: 11
V: TRBV7-6
J: TRBJ1-1
CDR3: ASSLRRSTEAF

length: 14
V: TRBV5-1
J: TRBJ1-5
CDR3: ASSYEPGGAGQPQH

length: 12
V: TRBV7-9
J: TRBJ2-2
CDR3: ASSLDGATGELF

length: 13
V: TRBV18
J: TRBJ2-2
CDR3: ASSPSPANTGELF

length: 13
V: TRBV5-1
J: TRBJ2-2
CDR3: ASSSPGLYTGELF

length: 14
V: TRBV6-6
J: TRBJ2-3
CDR3: ASTLTLGRATDTQY

length: 12
V: TRBV7-2
J: TRBJ2-7
CDR3: ASSYDRGPYEQY

length: 13
V: TRBV6-5
J: TRBJ2-5
CDR3: ASSYPARGQETQY

length: 15
V: TRBV4-3
J: TRBJ1-2
CDR3: ASSQVVGPGTGSGYT

length: 11
V: TRBV11-3
J: TRBJ1-1
CDR3: ASSSASGAKAF

length: 14
V: TRBV4-1
J: NA
CDR3: ASSHTSGALTYEQY